This entry lists 20 T cell receptor beta chains sequenced from one sample in a study of cytomegalovirus exposure and HLA in healthy donors. PCR primers comprised 60 Vbeta and 13 Jbeta primers. Assay used: immunoSEQ multiplex PCR; TCRdb lists only in-frame clones, some missing. The sample has around 190,000 clones; over 65% are singletons. Specimen: PBMCs. The receptors come from a man aged 55 to 70 in good health and CMV-seronegative.

The chain couples TRBV4-2 to TRBJ2-3; D unresolved. The CDR3 loop spans 14 amino acids. The V and J ends lost 1 base and 6 bases respectively, with 11 bases between them. Germline assignment: CDR1 LGHNA and CDR2 YNFKEQ. DNA of the CDR3: TGTGCCAGCAGCCAAGTTCTCGGTTTTGATACGCAGTATTTT. This sequence encodes CASSQVLGFDTQYF.

The chain recombines TRBV7-8 with TRBJ2-5; D is unclear. This CDR3 comprises 16 residues. Germline V lookup: CDR1 SGHVS, CDR2 FQNEAQ. V lost 2 bases and J lost 1, with 14 bases in between. CDR3 DNA sequence: TGTGCCAGCAGCTTACGTCACACGACTTCCCAAGAGACCCAGTACTTC. Its translation: CASSLRHTTSQETQYF.

This chain uses TRBV11-2 with TRBJ2-7, with 10 bases identical to TRBD1. V was clipped by 2 bases and J by 4 bases; unmatched bases: 5. Germline CDR1 and CDR2: SGHAT and FQNNGV. The length of the CDR3 is 15 residues. For the CDR3, the DNA is TGTGCCAGCAGCTTAATAGGGACAGGGGATTACGAGCAGTACTTC. Its translation is CASSLIGTGDYEQYF.

V gene TRBV28 combines with J gene TRBJ1-3, with 7 nucleotides matching TRBD1. V was clipped by 2 bases and J by 3 bases; unmatched bases: 4. Germline V gene lookup returns CDR1 MDHEN and CDR2 SYDVKM. CDR3 size: 15 residues. The CDR3: CASSLRQGGGNTIYF. The CDR3 nucleotides are TGTGCCAGCAGTTTAAGACAGGGCGGTGGAAACACCATATATTTT.

The chain uses TRBV30 and TRBJ2-7, with a tentative D call TRBD1 (6 bases). Deletions cut 5 bases from V and 2 bases from J, with 10 bases between. CDR3 length: 12 amino acids. Germline V gives CDR1 GTSNPN, CDR2 SVGIG (reference sequence). The CDR3 DNA reads TGTGCCTGGCAAGGACAGCCCTACGAGCAGTACTTC. Its translation is CAWQGQPYEQYF.

The chain has TRBV6-5 and TRBJ2-4; 7 nucleotides agree with TRBD2. The V and J ends lost 0 bases and 2 bases, in that order; junction bases with no gene match: 4. The CDR3 has 16 residues. Germline values: CDR1 MNHEY, CDR2 SVGAGI. CDR3 DNA: TGTGCCAGCAGTTACTCGGCCGGGGGGTCCAAAAACATTCAGTACTTC. It translates to CASSYSAGGSKNIQYF.

With respect to this clone: A read error may produce the germline difference seen at one junction end. The chain couples TRBV7-7 to TRBJ2-7, with 8 bases lining up with TRBD1. The V gene's germline CDR1 is SSHAT and CDR2 FNYEAQ (reference sequence). The length of the CDR3 is 16 residues. CDR3 coding DNA: TGTGCTAGCAGCTTAGACAGGGGCAGGAATGGCTACGAGCAGTACTTC. Protein: CASSLDRGRNGYEQYF.

This clone was seen a few times. The same CDR3 can be traced to other DNA sequences in this sample. The chain uses TRBV29-1 and TRBJ2-7; 10 nucleotides line up with TRBD1. Germline V gene data show CDR1 as SQVTM and CDR2 as ANQGSEA. The J segment lost 3 bases and the V segment lost 6 bases, leaving 5 bases of the junction unmatched. The CDR3 runs to 13 residues. The CDR3 spells CSVSRDRGYEQYF. In DNA form, the CDR3 reads TGCAGCGTCTCGCGGGACAGGGGCTACGAGCAGTACTTC.

This clone was detected a few times. Other DNA variants within this sample encode the same CDR3. The gene calls are TRBV5-4 and TRBJ1-1; 7 nucleotides line up with TRBD1. There are 13 residues in the CDR3. Germline lookup yields CDR1 SGHNT and CDR2 YYREEE (reference sequence). The trim removed 4 bases at V and 6 bases at J, leaving 6 bases unmatched. CDR3 sequence reads: CASSLQGDPEAFF. DNA of the CDR3: TGTGCCAGCAGCCTCCAGGGGGACCCTGAAGCTTTCTTT.

The V call is TRBV27, the J call TRBJ1-5; 8 nucleotides match TRBD1. Germline V gives CDR1 MNHEY, CDR2 SMNVEV (reference sequence). The CDR3 has 15 amino acids. V lost 6 bases, J lost 2 bases, and 6 bases stayed unmatched. This CDR3 is CASSQGAFGNQPQHF. In nucleotides, the CDR3 is TGTGCCAGCAGCCAGGGGGCATTCGGCAATCAGCCCCAGCATTTT.

J is TRBJ1-1 and V is TRBV7-2, with a tentative D call TRBD1 (6 bases). The CDR3 runs to 14 residues. The ends were cut back, 5 bases at V and 1 base at J, with 11 bases in the middle. Germline loops: CDR1 SGHTA, CDR2 FQGNSA. CDR3 in DNA: TGTGCCAGCAGCCCAGAGACAGGGAACACTGAAGCTTTCTTT. Its protein product is CASSPETGNTEAFF.

The genes are TRBV6-1 and TRBJ2-7; D is perhaps TRBD2 (5 bases). Trimming left V 7 bases short and J 5 bases short, with 12 bases between. The CDR3 has 12 residues. CDR1 and CDR2 from the germline V gene are MNHNS and SASEGT. The CDR3 bases are TGTGCCAGCAAAGAGGGAGCTGACGAGCAGTACTTC. Amino acid sequence: CASKEGADEQYF.

This chain links TRBV6-6 with TRBJ2-7; the D is unclear. CDR3 length: 12 residues. The germline V and J ends were trimmed by 4 bases and 7 bases, with 11 bases remaining between them. Germline V gene sequence: CDR1 MNHNY, CDR2 SVGAGI (reference sequence). CDR3 DNA sequence: TGTGCCAGCAGTTCAACCTCCAGGGAGCAGTACTTC. This translates into CASSSTSREQYF.

This clone was counted a few times. The chain has TRBV9 and TRBJ1-1; D possibly corresponds to TRBD1 (5 bases). Germline CDR1 is SGDLS and CDR2 is YYNGEE. The CDR3 is 13 residues long. The V end was cut by 4 bases, the J end by 1 base, with 8 bases between. The DNA for the CDR3 is TGTGCCAGCAGCTTCACAGGGAACACTGAAGCTTTCTTT. Protein product: CASSFTGNTEAFF.

This clone occurred a few times. This chain joins TRBV9 and TRBJ1-1; TRBD1 matches at 8 bases. Losses at the gene ends were 0 bases for V and 4 bases for J; bases not matched to a gene: 8. Germline-derived CDR1 and CDR2 are SGDLS and YYNGEE. The CDR3 spans 16 residues. This CDR3 reads CASSVAPTGTGTEAFF. Written as DNA, the CDR3 is TGTGCCAGCAGCGTAGCCCCGACAGGGACAGGCACTGAAGCTTTCTTT.

Note on this clone: At one end, the junction sequence differs from germline, possibly due to a read error. The chain combines TRBV7-9 with TRBJ2-6; a weak D match, TRBD2 (6 bases). The CDR3 runs to 15 residues. The germline V gene has CDR1 SEHNR and CDR2 FQNEAQ (reference sequence). Here the CDR3 DNA reads TGTTCCAGCAGCTTGCGGGGCTCTGGGGCCAACGTCCTGACTTTC. Translating gives CSSSLRGSGANVLTF.

The rearrangement links TRBV12-5 to TRBJ1-1; possible D gene TRBD1, 6 bases. Germline lookup yields CDR1 LGHNT and CDR2 FRNRAP. Trimming removed 0 bases at V and 1 base at J, with 9 bases between. The CDR3 loop spans 15 amino acids. The CDR3 DNA reads as TGTGCTAGTGGTTTGGTACTAGGGGGGAACACTGAAGCTTTCTTT. Translated: CASGLVLGGNTEAFF.

This sequence joins TRBV25-1 and TRBJ1-2; D gene ambiguous. Germline CDR1 is MGHDK and CDR2 is SYGVNS. With 1 base removed from V and 6 bases from J, the gap between germline ends came to 12 bases. This CDR3 has 14 amino acids. The CDR3 coding sequence is TGTGCCAGCAGTGAATTCAACAGCTTGAATGGCTACACCTTC. Residues: CASSEFNSLNGYTF.

The gene calls are TRBV4-3 and TRBJ2-7; 10 bases match TRBD2. The CDR3 covers 15 residues. Germline CDR1 reads LGHNA; CDR2 reads YSLEER. Trimming at V came to 4 bases and at J to 4 bases, leaving 7 bases not matched to a gene. The CDR3 loop is CASSLGTSAGYEQYF. CDR3 coding DNA: TGCGCCAGCAGCCTCGGGACTAGCGCTGGATACGAGCAGTACTTC.

CDR3 coding DNA: TGTGCCAGCAGCTACCCGGGACAGGGGGCTTTTTCTGGAAACACCATATATTTT. Translating it yields CASSYPGQGAFSGNTIYF. V and J are TRBV7-9 and TRBJ1-3, with 12 bases identical to TRBD1. This CDR3 region has 18 residues. V lost 4 bases, J lost 1 base, and 8 bases stayed unmatched. Germline V gives CDR1 SEHNR, CDR2 FQNEAQ (reference sequence).